These 9 T cell receptor beta chains came from one sample sequenced in a study of beta chain features in type 1 diabetes. Expressed TCRB transcripts were sequenced after all isolated RNA was converted to cDNA. The assay was immunoSEQ multiplex PCR, and TCRdb's table has in-frame clones only and misses some. The profile shows roughly 150,000 clones, 7.5% to 10% of them singletons. Sequenced input: central memory CD4+ T cells from blood. The receptors here all came from a woman aged 18-29 years in good health.

This clone was counted between two and nine times. J is TRBJ1-1 and V is TRBV30; TRBD1 aligns across 7 bases. Trimming cost V 4 bases and J 8 bases; bases outside gene matches: 16. CDR1 and CDR2 from the germline V gene are GTSNPN and SVGIG (reference sequence). The CDR3 runs to 15 residues. The CDR3 DNA is TGTGCCTGGAAACACCGATGGGACAGAGGACTAGAAGCTTTCTTT. Its protein product is CAWKHRWDRGLEAFF.

This clone appeared a few times. The chain couples TRBV7-2 to TRBJ2-3; TRBD2 matches 10 bases. Germline loops: CDR1 SGHTA, CDR2 FQGNSA. The CDR3 is 15 amino acids. V lost 5 bases, J lost 1 base, and 3 bases stayed unmatched. The CDR3 nucleotides read TGTGCCAGCAGCCCTGGGACTAGCGGCACAGATACGCAGTATTTT. Amino acids: CASSPGTSGTDTQYF.

The table lists this clone with a few counts. The V gene is TRBV6-1, the J gene TRBJ1-5, with 7 nucleotides matching TRBD1. Losses at the gene ends were 5 bases for V and 4 bases for J; bases not matched to a gene: 8. The CDR3 is 15 residues long. Germline values: CDR1 MNHNS, CDR2 SASEGT. CDR3 protein: CASSIDRDPNQPQHF. CDR3 in DNA: TGTGCCAGCAGTATCGACAGGGACCCAAATCAGCCCCAGCATTTT.

The chain has TRBV5-4 and TRBJ1-2; D is ambiguous. The CDR3 runs to 12 residues. The V gene's germline CDR1 is SGHNT and CDR2 YYREEE (reference sequence). The V end was cut by 0 bases, the J end by 8 bases, with 8 bases between. The CDR3 bases are TGTGCCAGCAGCTTGGATGTTGAGGGCTACACCTTC. Encoded protein: CASSLDVEGYTF.

The chain recombines TRBV6-5 with TRBJ2-5, with D uncertain. Germline V gives CDR1 MNHEY, CDR2 SVGAGI. The V gene lost 5 bases and the J gene lost 4 bases, with 14 bases spanning the gap. The CDR3 is made up of 14 amino acids. The CDR3 sequence: CASSPRAIPETQYF. DNA for the CDR3: TGTGCCAGCAGTCCCCGCGCCATCCCAGAGACCCAGTACTTC.

This clone was counted a few times. CDR3: CASGGVGTEAFF. In DNA, the CDR3 is TGTGCCAGCGGGGGGGTAGGCACTGAAGCTTTCTTT. The chain uses TRBV9 and TRBJ1-1; perhaps TRBD1 as D (5 bases). The germline gives CDR1 SGDLS, CDR2 YYNGEE. This CDR3 is built from 12 residues. The V end lost 7 bases, the J end lost 4 bases, and 11 bases lay between the germline ends.

The rearrangement uses TRBV4-2 and TRBJ1-2, with a possible D match to TRBD1 (5 bases). The germline gives CDR1 LGHNA, CDR2 YNFKEQ. Trimming removed 0 bases from V and 8 bases from J, with 16 bases in between. CDR3 length: 15 amino acids. DNA for the CDR3: TGTGCCAGCAGCCAAGAGGCCGGGGGATGGAAAGGCTACACCTTC. Residues: CASSQEAGGWKGYTF.

This clone was observed a few times. This chain uses TRBV14 with TRBJ1-2; D ambiguous. The CDR3 loop spans 13 amino acids. The V gene lost 4 bases and the J gene lost 1 base, with 7 bases spanning the gap. The germline gives CDR1 SGHDN, CDR2 FVKESK. For the CDR3, the DNA is TGTGCCAGCAGCCGAGACATTAACTATGGCTACACCTTC. It translates to CASSRDINYGYTF.

The rearrangement uses TRBV5-1 and TRBJ2-3; D possibly corresponds to TRBD2 (5 bases). Germline V gene data show CDR1 as SGHRS and CDR2 as YFSETQ. CDR3 size: 15 residues. V was shortened by 0 bases and J by 7 bases, with 15 bases between the two germline ends. The CDR3 nucleotides are TGCGCCAGCAGCTTGGGGAACAGCGGTCCTTATACGCAGTATTTT. Translation: CASSLGNSGPYTQYF.